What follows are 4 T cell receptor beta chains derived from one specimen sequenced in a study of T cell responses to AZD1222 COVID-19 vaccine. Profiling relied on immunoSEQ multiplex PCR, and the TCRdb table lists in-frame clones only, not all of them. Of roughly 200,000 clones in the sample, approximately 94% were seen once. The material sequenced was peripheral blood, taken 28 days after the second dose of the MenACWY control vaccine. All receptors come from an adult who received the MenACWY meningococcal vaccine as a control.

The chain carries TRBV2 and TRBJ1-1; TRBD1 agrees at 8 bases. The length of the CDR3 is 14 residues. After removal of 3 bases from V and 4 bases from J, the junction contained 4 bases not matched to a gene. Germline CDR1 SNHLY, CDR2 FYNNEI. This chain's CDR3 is CASSEDREVTEAFF. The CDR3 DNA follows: TGTGCCAGCAGTGAGGACAGGGAAGTCACTGAAGCTTTCTTT.

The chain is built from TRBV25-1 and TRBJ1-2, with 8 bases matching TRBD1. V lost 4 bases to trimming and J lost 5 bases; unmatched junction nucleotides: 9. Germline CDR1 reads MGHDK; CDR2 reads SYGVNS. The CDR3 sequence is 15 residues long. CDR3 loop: CASSGDRPHNYGYTF. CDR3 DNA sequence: TGTGCCAGCAGTGGGGACAGGCCTCATAATTATGGCTACACCTTC.

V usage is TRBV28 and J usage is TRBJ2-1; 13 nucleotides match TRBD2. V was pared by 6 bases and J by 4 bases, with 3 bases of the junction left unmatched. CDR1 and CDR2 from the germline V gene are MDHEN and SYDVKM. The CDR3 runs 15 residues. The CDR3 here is CASRRTSGGYNEQFF. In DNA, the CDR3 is TGTGCCAGCAGAAGGACTAGCGGGGGTTACAATGAGCAGTTCTTC.

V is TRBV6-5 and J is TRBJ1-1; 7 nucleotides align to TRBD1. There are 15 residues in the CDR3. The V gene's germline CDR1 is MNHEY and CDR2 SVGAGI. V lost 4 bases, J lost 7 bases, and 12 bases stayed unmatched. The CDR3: CASSSLSGTAIEAFF. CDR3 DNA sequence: TGTGCCAGCAGTTCGCTCTCCGGGACAGCCATTGAAGCTTTCTTT.